The next 17 T cell receptor beta chains were all read from a single sample in a study of T-cell reconstitution after alpha-beta-depleted transplantation in children. Unique molecular identifiers were incorporated when the TCRbeta library was constructed. MiXCR, run by TCRdb on the PCR reads, gives a single entry per CDR3 protein. This table holds around 270,000 distinct CDR3 sequences, around 9.1% found once. The source was PBMCs, collected before TCRalphabeta/CD19-depleted stem cell transplant. The receptors stem from a boy in the first two years of life with acute myeloid leukemia, due to receive a stem cell transplant.

Regarding this clonotype: One junction end does not reproduce the germline sequence, and a read error may be involved. This sequence joins TRBV10-3 and TRBJ2-5; maybe TRBD1 (6 bases). CDR3 length: 13 amino acids. The germline gives CDR1 ENHRY, CDR2 SYGVKD. Here the CDR3 DNA reads TGTGCCATCAGCCGCAGGGGCCAAAAGACCCAGTACTTC. Translation: CAISRRGQKTQYF.

Concerning this clonotype: This may stem from a read error, because a much larger clone lies one nucleotide away. The chain recombines TRBV7-9 with TRBJ2-3; the D gene is possibly TRBD1 (6 bases). Germline V CDR1 and CDR2: SEHNR, FQNEAQ (reference sequence). The CDR3 loop spans 17 amino acids. In DNA form, the CDR3 reads TGTGCCAGCAGACCTATCCCTGGGACATCTAGCACAGATTCGCAGTATTTT. Its translation: CASRPIPGTSSTDSQYF. Supplemented by reference TRBV7-9 and TRBJ2-3, the full variable domain reads DTGVSQNPRHKITKRGQNVTFRCDPISEHNRLYWYRQTLGQGPEFLTYFQNEAQLEKSRLLSDRFSAERPKGSFSTLEIQRTEQGDSAMYLCASRPIPGTSSTDSQYFGPGTRLTVL.

The J gene is TRBJ2-7, the V gene TRBV2; TRBD1 agrees at 9 bases. The germline gives CDR1 SNHLY, CDR2 FYNNEI. Trimming took 10 bases from V and 4 from J; bases not matched to a gene: 5. The length of the CDR3 is 12 residues. The CDR3 DNA follows: TGTGCCATTCGACAGGGGGGATACGAGCAGTACTTC. Its protein is CAIRQGGYEQYF.

This clonotype was seen repeatedly, ten times or more. The chain uses TRBV20-1 and TRBJ2-2; perhaps TRBD2 as D (5 bases). This CDR3 spans 16 amino acids. CDR1 is DFQATT, CDR2 SNEGSKA, per germline (reference sequence). V dropped 3 bases and J dropped 3 bases, with 17 bases sitting between them. The CDR3, as DNA: TGCAGTGCTAGCCTCTCGGGATCCTGGGACACCGGGGAGCTGTTTTTT. This gives the protein CSASLSGSWDTGELFF.

The chain recombines TRBV7-3 with TRBJ2-5; 13 bases are shared with TRBD2. Losses at the gene ends were 5 bases for V and 3 bases for J; bases not matched to a gene: 9. Germline V lookup: CDR1 SGHTA, CDR2 FQGTGA. The CDR3 totals 17 residues. The CDR3 nucleotides read TGTGCCAGCAGCCTCTCAGGACTAGCGGGGGAAGAAGAGACCCAGTACTTC. Its translation: CASSLSGLAGEEETQYF.

This clonotype has a count of ten or more. The gene calls are TRBV15 and TRBJ2-5, with TRBD1 matching over 7 bases. V shed 3 bases, J shed 0 bases, and the junction held 7 bases outside the gene matches. CDR3 length: 16 residues. CDR1 and CDR2 (germline): LNHNV, YYDKDF (reference sequence). CDR3 region: CATSRPPGTDQETQYF. In nucleotides, the CDR3 is TGTGCCACCAGCAGGCCCCCAGGGACAGACCAAGAGACCCAGTACTTC.

The chain uses TRBV20-1 and TRBJ2-7; maybe TRBD1 (6 bases). This CDR3 contains 15 residues. The germline V and J ends were trimmed by 3 bases and 2 bases, with 17 bases remaining between them. Germline V gene lookup returns CDR1 DFQATT and CDR2 SNEGSKA (reference sequence). In nucleotides, the CDR3 is TGCAGTGCTAGGTACCCCAAAGGGGGAACCTACGAGCAGTACTTC. As protein: CSARYPKGGTYEQYF.

A remark on this clonotype: This clone may be a read error of a much larger clone one base away. V and J are TRBV20-1 and TRBJ1-1; possible D gene TRBD1, 6 bases. The germline V gene encodes CDR1 DFQATT and CDR2 SNEGSKA (reference sequence). V lost 3 bases and J lost 0, with 11 bases in between. This CDR3 region has 14 residues. The CDR3 reads CSASPDRLNTEAFF. The CDR3 nucleotides are TGCAGTGCTAGTCCCGACAGGCTGAACACTGAAGCTTTCTTT.

At least ten counts were recorded for this clonotype. This sequence joins TRBV12-3 or TRBV12-4 and TRBJ2-7; perhaps TRBD1 as D (5 bases). Deletions cut 5 bases from V and 2 bases from J, with 19 bases between. The CDR3 has 16 amino acids. CDR3 DNA sequence: TGTGCCAGCAGTCTGATCGAAGGGGTACTTCCCTACGAGCAGTACTTC. It translates to CASSLIEGVLPYEQYF.

This clonotype was counted many times. The V and J genes are TRBV28 and TRBJ2-1, with a tentative D call TRBD2 (5 bases). The germline V gene encodes CDR1 MDHEN and CDR2 SYDVKM. The CDR3 consists of 15 residues. The V gene lost 5 bases and the J gene lost 1 base, with 12 bases spanning the gap. The CDR3, as DNA: TGTGCCAGCAGTCTCGGACTGCCTTCCTACAATGAGCAGTTCTTC. It specifies CASSLGLPSYNEQFF. Variable domain in full (rest from reference TRBV28 and TRBJ2-1): DVKVTQSSRYLVKRTGEKVFLECVQDMDHENMFWYRQDPGLGLRLIYFSYDVKMKEKGDIPEGYSVSREKKERFSLILESASTNQTSMYLCASSLGLPSYNEQFFGPGTRLTVL.

This chain joins TRBV7-6 and TRBJ2-2; D may be TRBD1 or TRBD2 (6 bases each). The CDR3 sequence is 13 residues long. Germline CDR1 is SGHVS and CDR2 is FNYEAQ. V lost 2 bases and J 13 bases, leaving 14 bases between the germline ends. CDR3 coding DNA: TGTGCCAGCAGCTTACACAGGGAGGAGACGCTGTTTTTT. Translating it yields CASSLHREETLFF.

This clonotype has ten or more counts. This rearrangement joins TRBV6-5 to TRBJ1-1, with D perhaps TRBD1 (5 bases). Trimming removed 1 base at V and 5 bases at J, with 14 bases between. Germline lookup yields CDR1 MNHEY and CDR2 SVGAGI. CDR3 length: 15 residues. The CDR3 spells CASSYLPRGRTEAFF. The CDR3 DNA is TGTGCCAGCAGTTACTTACCAAGGGGTCGGACTGAAGCTTTCTTT.

The gene calls are TRBV28 and TRBJ1-4; 8 bases align to TRBD1. CDR1 is MDHEN, CDR2 SYDVKM, per germline. With V trimmed by 4 bases and J by 8 bases, 6 bases remained unmatched. The CDR3 consists of 14 residues. CDR3 sequence reads: CASSSGGAAEKLFF. The DNA of the CDR3 is TGTGCCAGCAGTTCAGGGGGCGCGGCCGAAAAACTGTTTTTT.

This clonotype was observed many times. The J gene is TRBJ2-7, the V gene TRBV7-2; tentative D call: TRBD2 (6 bases). The CDR3 spans 16 residues. V lost 1 base and J lost 2, with 15 bases in between. Germline V CDR1 and CDR2: SGHTA, FQGNSA. CDR3 nucleotides: TGTGCCAGCAGCTTAGGCTTGCGGGACCCTCCCTACGAGCAGTACTTC. Residues: CASSLGLRDPPYEQYF.

Many counts were recorded for this clonotype. The rearrangement joins TRBV7-3 to TRBJ2-1, with 8 bases matching TRBD1. The CDR3 contains 20 residues. The germline V gene has CDR1 SGHTA and CDR2 FQGTGA. Unmatched junction bases numbered 23, after V lost 6 bases and J lost 4 bases. CDR3 protein: CASSPRGNDRVDRGYNEQFF. The CDR3 DNA reads as TGTGCCAGCAGTCCGAGGGGAAATGATCGCGTTGACAGGGGATACAATGAGCAGTTCTTC.

In its sample, this clonotype was seen many times. V gene TRBV6-1 combines with J gene TRBJ2-3; perhaps TRBD2 as D (6 bases). Trimming removed 6 bases at V and 8 bases at J, with 21 bases between. The CDR3 totals 15 residues. Looked up from germline, CDR1 is MNHNS and CDR2 is SASEGT. The CDR3 DNA sequence: TGTGCCAGCAGCCCTAGAGGAGGGTTAGGCGGTACGCAGTATTTT. It codes for CASSPRGGLGGTQYF.

The table lists this clonotype with many counts. The chain has TRBV2 and TRBJ2-3; TRBD1 matches 7 bases. CDR1 SNHLY and CDR2 FYNNEI come from the germline V gene. V lost 9 bases, J lost 1 base, and 7 bases stayed unmatched. The CDR3 extends over 14 amino acids. CDR3 sequence reads: CASPGQKGTDTQYF. In DNA, the CDR3 is TGTGCCAGTCCGGGACAGAAAGGCACAGATACGCAGTATTTT.